The 12 T cell receptor beta chains reported below all come from one sample, sequenced in a study of T cells after yellow fever vaccination. TCRdb redid the calling of the 5' RACE reads with MiXCR, one entry per CDR3 protein. The data contain hundreds of thousands of distinct CDR3 sequences, about 5.2% of them seen just once; the ten biggest clones take up under 3.5%. The starting material was CD4+ T cells sorted from PBMCs, obtained on the day of the yellow fever booster vaccination. The receptors were gathered from a man between 18 and 35 years old who received the YFV17D yellow fever vaccine.

This clonotype was observed at least ten times. The chain employs TRBV20-1 and TRBJ2-2, with TRBD1 identical over 7 bases. CDR1 is DFQATT and CDR2 is SNEGSKA in the germline V gene (reference sequence). This CDR3 is 16 amino acids long. Trimming cost V 6 bases and J 0 bases; bases outside gene matches: 10. CDR3 loop: CSARPLDRANTGELFF. CDR3 nucleotides: TGCAGTGCCAGACCACTAGACAGGGCGAACACCGGGGAGCTGTTTTTT.

The chain is built from TRBV24-1 and TRBJ2-3, with 8 bases aligning to TRBD1. CDR3 length equals 17 residues. Germline CDR1 KGHDR, CDR2 SFDVKD. V shed 2 bases and J 8 bases; nucleotides not matched to a gene: 14. The DNA for the CDR3 is TGTGCCACCAGTGATTCGCGACAGGGGCGGAGCCTGTCTACGCAGTATTTT. Translation: CATSDSRQGRSLSTQYF.

There are many counts of this clonotype. This sequence joins TRBV4-2 and TRBJ1-2, with 8 bases aligning to TRBD1. Per germline, CDR1 LGHNA and CDR2 YNFKEQ. V was clipped by 0 bases and J by 0 bases; unmatched bases: 0. The length of the CDR3 is 15 residues. CDR3 sequence reads: CASSQEDRANYGYTF. CDR3 nucleotide sequence: TGTGCCAGCAGCCAAGAGGACAGGGCTAACTATGGCTACACCTTC.

This clonotype was detected a few times. The V and J genes are TRBV15 and TRBJ1-3; no clear D. V was pared by 0 bases and J by 2 bases, with 11 bases between. Germline CDR1 LNHNV, CDR2 YYDKDF (reference sequence). This CDR3 spans 16 amino acids. The CDR3 is CATSRDLPATGNTIYF. The DNA for the CDR3 is TGTGCCACCAGCAGAGATCTTCCTGCTACTGGAAACACCATATATTTT.

The V gene is TRBV3-1, the J gene TRBJ2-2; TRBD2 matches 7 bases. The J segment lost 5 bases and the V segment lost 5 bases, leaving 11 bases of the junction unmatched. The CDR3 spans 16 residues. Germline assignment: CDR1 LGHDT and CDR2 YNNKEL (reference sequence). CDR3 DNA: TGTGCCAGCAGCTTAAGTGCTTCAGCGGGGACCGGGGAGCTGTTTTTT. Translated, it gives CASSLSASAGTGELFF.

This clonotype was picked up many times. The chain has TRBV4-3 and TRBJ2-7; D is ambiguous. Germline CDR1 reads LGHNA; CDR2 reads YSLEER. With 2 bases removed from V and 6 bases from J, the gap between germline ends came to 11 bases. This CDR3 has 13 residues. The CDR3 nucleotides are TGCGCCAGCAGCCAACAATACACGGCCGAGCAGTACTTC. It translates to CASSQQYTAEQYF.

This clonotype was seen ten or more times. The DNA for the CDR3 is TGTGCCAGCAGTCCCAGGGGGAACATTCAGTACTTC. It encodes CASSPRGNIQYF. The V gene is TRBV12-3 or TRBV12-4, the J gene TRBJ2-4, with 7 positions matching TRBD1. The CDR3 consists of 12 residues. Trimming took 5 bases from V and 7 from J; bases not matched to a gene: 2.

Here the CDR3 DNA reads TGTGCCAGCAGCTTTTGGGGGGGGGCCCCCGGGGAGCTGTTTTTT. It encodes CASSFWGGAPGELFF. The V call is TRBV7-2, the J call TRBJ2-2; maybe TRBD2 (7 bases). V was pared by 3 bases and J by 6 bases, with 14 bases between. Germline V gene sequence: CDR1 SGHTA, CDR2 FQGNSA. The CDR3 extends over 15 amino acids. Filled out from reference TRBV7-2 and TRBJ2-2, the complete variable domain reads GAGVSQSPSNKVTEKGKDVELRCDPISGHTALYWYRQSLGQGLEFLIYFQGNSAPDKSGLPSDRFSAERTGGSVSTLTIQRTQQEDSAVYLCASSFWGGAPGELFFGEGSRLTVL.

This clonotype was found many times. The chain carries TRBV7-9 and TRBJ1-4, with D perhaps TRBD1 (5 bases). This CDR3 is built from 14 residues. CDR1 SEHNR and CDR2 FQNEAQ come from the germline V gene (reference sequence). V lost 3 bases and J 8 bases, leaving 13 bases between the germline ends. The CDR3 loop reads CASSFRRGGEKLFF. For the CDR3, the DNA is TGTGCCAGCAGCTTTCGGAGGGGAGGAGAAAAACTGTTTTTT.

The genes are TRBV10-1 and TRBJ1-1; maybe TRBD1 (6 bases). CDR3 length: 15 residues. V dropped 2 bases and J dropped 1 base, with 11 bases sitting between them. Per germline, CDR1 WNHNN and CDR2 SYGVQD (reference sequence). CDR3 region: CASSEGGAPNTEAFF. The CDR3 DNA reads TGCGCCAGCAGTGAGGGGGGGGCCCCGAACACTGAAGCTTTCTTT.

The V call is TRBV24-1, the J call TRBJ2-5; no reliable D call. Germline loops: CDR1 KGHDR, CDR2 SFDVKD. Trimming took off 1 base at V and 5 bases at J, with 10 bases between the two ends. This CDR3 region has 14 residues. CDR3 sequence (DNA): TGTGCCACCAGTGATTTCCGGACCGTGGAGACCCAGTACTTC. It specifies CATSDFRTVETQYF.

This clonotype was observed a few times. The gene calls are TRBV7-9 and TRBJ1-2; D ambiguous. V was pared by 2 bases and J by 1 base, with 8 bases between. This CDR3 region has 14 residues. Germline CDR1 and CDR2: SEHNR and FQNEAQ (reference sequence). The chain's CDR3 is CASSLSQSNYGYTF. The CDR3 DNA is TGTGCCAGCAGCTTATCCCAGAGTAACTATGGCTACACCTTC.